This TCR beta chain was sequenced during a study of cytomegalovirus exposure and HLA in healthy donors. Across the study: Among roughly 190 million T cells, an earlier analysis found roughly 100 million unique TCR beta sequences.

With regard to this clone: Antigen unknown.

The V end was cut by 0 bases, the J end by 5 bases, with 10 bases between. CDR1 and CDR2 (germline): WNHNN, SYGVQD (reference sequence). The CDR3 loop spans 14 amino acids. Study-wide findings and caveats: After further analysis at a later stage, roughly 16,000 TCR beta sequences were associated with HLA alleles at 0.05 false discovery rate. Being productive about 87% or about 30% of the time was typical of most TCR beta V segments in an earlier analysis. Researchers reported in a later analysis that common viral pathogens appeared linked to several top clusters.

PCR employed 60 Vbeta and 13 Jbeta primers. Measured with immunoSEQ multiplex PCR; TCRdb has only the in-frame clones, and not every one. This sample's table has roughly 76,000 clones. V is TRBV10-1 and J is TRBJ1-2; TRBD1 might be the D (5 bases). The sequence came from a female donor in good health and CMV-seropositive. The sample was PBMCs. The CDR3 spells CASSESLRAYGYTF. In DNA form, the CDR3 reads TGCGCCAGCAGTGAGTCCCTCAGGGCATATGGCTACACCTTC.